The rows below give T cell receptor beta chains drawn from one sample of a study of OX40 agonist ivuxolimab in advanced cancers. The data were produced by immunoSEQ multiplex PCR, yet TCRdb's version contains in-frame clones alone and is incomplete. The sample lists tens of thousands of clones; around 87% were seen once. The sample in question was CD4+ or CD8+ T cells sorted from blood, obtained in a trial of the OX40 agonist ivuxolimab. The receptor set was obtained from an adult with an advanced solid tumor such as melanoma, head and neck, liver or kidney cancer. CDR3s include the opening cysteine and the closing phenylalanine or tryptophan. D genes are given only for firm matches. Rows give clone size only sometimes, using once, few, many, or a class for an expanded clone.

v_gene	d_gene	abundance	j_gene	CDR3aa	CDR3nt
TRBV7-8	TRBD1	.	TRBJ1-2	CASSLADRDYGYTF	TGTGCCAGCAGCTTAGCGGACAGGGATTATGGCTACACCTTC
TRBV7-9	TRBD2	.	TRBJ2-3	CASSLGASGFTDTQYF	TGTGCCAGCAGCTTAGGCGCTAGCGGGTTTACAGATACGCAGTATTTT
TRBV4-1	.	few	TRBJ2-3	CASSLYTGSTDTQYF	TGCGCCAGCAGCCTGTACACGGGGAGCACAGATACGCAGTATTTT
TRBV10-3	TRBD1	.	TRBJ1-6	CAIRTGEEGNNSPLHF	TGTGCCATCAGGACAGGGGAGGAAGGAAATAATTCACCCCTCCACTTT
TRBV28	.	once	TRBJ2-4	CASGEEAKNIQYF	TGTGCCAGCGGGGAGGAAGCCAAAAACATTCAGTACTTC
TRBV5-1	TRBD2	.	TRBJ2-1	CASFGPSGVNEQFF	TGCGCCAGCTTCGGTCCTAGCGGAGTCAATGAGCAGTTCTTC
TRBV4-2	TRBD1	.	TRBJ2-2	CASSQEGQVSGELFF	TGTGCCAGCAGCCAAGAGGGACAGGTCTCCGGGGAGCTGTTTTTT
TRBV19	.	medium-sized	TRBJ1-1	CASSTTVGAEAFF	TGTGCCAGTAGTACGACAGTGGGGGCTGAAGCTTTCTTT
TRBV5-6	.	.	TRBJ1-3	CASSGTWVGNTIYF	TGTGCCAGCAGCGGGACGTGGGTAGGAAACACCATATATTTT
TRBV7-8	TRBD1	.	TRBJ1-3	CASSLAPGTGFDTIYF	TGTGCCAGCAGCTTAGCCCCCGGGACAGGGTTTGACACCATATATTTT
TRBV10-1	.	few	TRBJ1-1	CASSESTHSPAFF	TGCGCCAGCAGTGAGTCAACTCACTCACCAGCTTTCTTT
TRBV10-3	TRBD1	.	TRBJ1-2	CAISELNPGQNSYGYTF	TGTGCCATCAGTGAGTTAAATCCGGGACAGAACTCCTATGGCTACACCTTC
TRBV9	TRBD1	.	TRBJ2-1	CASSATGASYNEQFF	TGTGCCAGCAGCGCGACAGGGGCCTCCTACAATGAGCAGTTCTTC
TRBV5-4	.	.	TRBJ2-7	CASSRGQLMDEQYF	TGTGCCAGCAGCCGGGGACAATTAATGGACGAGCAGTACTTC
TRBV7-2	TRBD1	.	TRBJ2-7	CASSPQTGDLYEQYF	TGTGCCAGCAGCCCACAGACAGGGGACCTATACGAGCAGTACTTC
TRBV11-2	TRBD2	.	TRBJ2-1	CASSPRLAGGTYNEQFF	TGTGCCAGCAGCCCTAGACTAGCGGGAGGGACCTACAATGAGCAGTTCTTC
TRBV6-5	.	.	TRBJ1-1	CASTPGAGGTAFF	TGTGCCAGCACGCCGGGGGCCGGCGGGACAGCTTTCTTT
TRBV27	.	.	TRBJ2-7	CASSFIPGTPSYEQYF	TGTGCCAGCAGTTTTATTCCAGGGACTCCGTCCTACGAGCAGTACTTC
TRBV7-3	TRBD1	.	TRBJ2-2	CASSLHRDRGTGELFF	TGTGCCAGCAGCTTACACCGGGACAGGGGAACCGGGGAGCTGTTTTTT
TRBV15	.	.	TRBJ1-1	CATSRDRVGRITEAFF	TGTGCCACCAGCAGAGATCGGGTAGGGCGGATCACTGAAGCTTTCTTT
TRBV9	.	.	TRBJ2-3	CASSVGDREADTQYF	TGTGCCAGCAGCGTAGGAGACAGGGAGGCAGATACGCAGTATTTT
TRBV28	.	.	TRBJ2-6	CASLIWGSGANVLTF	TGTGCCAGCCTCATATGGGGATCTGGGGCCAACGTCCTGACTTTC
TRBV5-1	.	.	TRBJ1-1	CASSLGLVQGNTEAFF	TGCGCCAGCAGCTTGGGTCTGGTACAGGGGAACACTGAAGCTTTCTTT
TRBV5-1	TRBD2	.	TRBJ2-2	CASSLAGGGRTGELFF	TGCGCCAGCAGCTTGGCCGGGGGCGGGAGGACCGGGGAGCTGTTTTTT
TRBV5-1	.	.	TRBJ2-3	CASSLGGSADTQYF	TGCGCCAGCAGCTTGGGTGGGAGTGCAGATACGCAGTATTTT
TRBV7-2	TRBD1	.	TRBJ1-1	CASSTRQGRTEAFF	TGTGCCAGCAGCACCAGACAGGGGCGGACTGAAGCTTTCTTT
TRBV5-4	TRBD2	.	TRBJ2-1	CASSSLVLAGGGEQFF	TGTGCCAGCAGCTCCTTGGTACTAGCGGGAGGGGGCGAGCAGTTCTTC
TRBV18	TRBD1	.	TRBJ2-3	CASSPGRGQRGTQYF	TGTGCCAGCTCACCAGGAAGGGGGCAGCGAGGGACGCAGTATTTT
TRBV4-2	.	.	TRBJ1-5	CASSQDDGQPQHF	TGTGCCAGCAGCCAAGATGATGGCCAGCCCCAGCATTTT
TRBV18	TRBD2	.	TRBJ2-7	CASSPPAGGLAGGGYEQYF	TGTGCCAGCTCACCCCCGGCAGGGGGACTAGCGGGAGGGGGATACGAGCAGTACTTC
TRBV5-8	.	.	TRBJ2-2	CASSLEPGRYSRQRIGELFF	TGTGCCAGCAGCTTGGAACCGGGTCGTTACTCTCGACAGAGGATAGGGGAGCTGTTTTTT
TRBV5-6	TRBD1	once	TRBJ1-4	CASSHTRQGGDEKLFF	TGTGCCAGCAGCCACACTCGACAGGGGGGGGATGAAAAACTGTTTTTT
TRBV7-2	.	.	TRBJ2-3	CASSRWALAGSDTQYF	TGTGCCAGCAGCCGCTGGGCCCTAGCAGGTTCAGATACGCAGTATTTT
TRBV6-5	.	.	TRBJ1-6	CASSWSGQTGSPLHF	TGTGCCAGCAGTTGGTCGGGACAAACGGGTTCACCCCTCCACTTT
TRBV15	.	.	TRBJ1-5	CATSAPGRGQPQHF	TGTGCCACCAGCGCACCGGGACGCGGACAGCCCCAGCATTTT
TRBV10-3	TRBD1	once	TRBJ2-1	CAIAGQGKRDNEQFF	TGTGCCATCGCTGGACAGGGAAAGAGAGACAATGAGCAGTTCTTC
TRBV5-6	.	.	TRBJ2-3	CASRLRGTDTQYF	TGTGCCAGCCGCTTGAGGGGCACAGATACGCAGTATTTT
TRBV5-4	.	.	TRBJ1-2	CASTLAGLRVGYGYTF	TGTGCCAGCACCCTGGCGGGGCTCAGAGTAGGCTATGGCTACACCTTC
TRBV2	.	.	TRBJ2-5	CASTLMGQETQYF	TGTGCCAGCACTTTGATGGGCCAAGAGACCCAGTACTTC
TRBV7-7	.	.	TRBJ1-3	CASSSDGGNTIYF	TGTGCCAGCAGCTCTGACGGGGGAAACACCATATATTTT
TRBV5-4	.	.	TRBJ2-2	CASSLGPGELFF	TGTGCCAGCAGCTTGGGTCCCGGGGAGCTGTTTTTT
TRBV2	TRBD2	.	TRBJ2-2	CASSARGGNTGELFF	TGTGCCAGCAGTGCCCGCGGGGGAAACACCGGGGAGCTGTTTTTT
TRBV2	.	.	TRBJ1-2	CASSERQGGGYTF	TGTGCCAGCAGTGAGCGGCAGGGAGGAGGCTACACCTTC
TRBV28	.	.	TRBJ1-1	CASSLGGLNTEAFF	TGTGCCAGCAGTTTGGGGGGGCTGAACACTGAAGCTTTCTTT
TRBV7-2	.	.	TRBJ1-5	CASSLARGGQPQHF	TGTGCCAGCAGCTTAGCAAGGGGAGGGCAGCCCCAGCATTTT
TRBV5-1	.	.	TRBJ2-3	CASSLAVGGGGTDTQYF	TGCGCCAGCAGCTTGGCTGTGGGAGGGGGCGGAACAGATACGCAGTATTTT
TRBV5-1	.	.	TRBJ2-1	CASSLETANEQFF	TGCGCCAGCAGCTTGGAAACAGCGAATGAGCAGTTCTTC
TRBV19	TRBD1	.	TRBJ2-3	CASTPGQVGDTQYF	TGTGCCAGTACCCCGGGACAGGTGGGAGATACGCAGTATTTT
TRBV10-3	.	once	TRBJ1-5	CAISESRTVSNQPQHF	TGTGCCATCAGTGAGTCAAGGACAGTTAGCAATCAGCCCCAGCATTTT
TRBV7-3	.	.	TRBJ1-1	CASSLTGSTEAFF	TGTGCCAGCAGCTTAACAGGGAGCACTGAAGCTTTCTTT